These 21 T cell receptor beta chains were sequenced from one sample in a study of shared clonotypes between healthy human individuals. This table comes from immunoSEQ multiplex PCR, and its TCRdb copy is limited to in-frame clones, with some not included. The sample includes over a million clones, 98% to 99% seen only once; the top ten take around 0.38%. Input material: naive CD4+ T cells sorted from blood. Subset defined: CD45RA+ positively selected. The origin of the receptors is a young man in good health.

This chain joins TRBV29-1 and TRBJ2-5; TRBD1 might be the D (6 bases). The CDR3 is 12 amino acids. Per the germline V gene, CDR1 is SQVTM and CDR2 is ANQGSEA. Between the trimmed V and J ends, which lost 6 bases and 6 bases, there was a span of 14 bases. The CDR3 DNA is TGCAGCGTGGAACGGGACAAACAGACCCAGTACTTC. This translates into CSVERDKQTQYF.

The chain has TRBV5-1 and TRBJ2-3, with a tentative D call TRBD1 (5 bases). The V gene's germline CDR1 is SGHRS and CDR2 YFSETQ. The CDR3 is made up of 16 amino acids. V shed 0 bases and J shed 4 bases, with 15 bases lying between them. The CDR3 coding sequence is TGCGCCAGCAGCTTGGCCCCGGGTGGGGCCCCAGATACGCAGTATTTT. Residues: CASSLAPGGAPDTQYF.

This chain joins TRBV27 and TRBJ1-1; D is unresolved. Germline-derived CDR1 and CDR2 are MNHEY and SMNVEV (reference sequence). V was pared by 6 bases and J by 0 bases, with 14 bases between. The length of the CDR3 is 15 residues. The CDR3 bases are TGTGCCAGCAGCCCCCGATCCGGATTGAACACTGAAGCTTTCTTT. Its protein is CASSPRSGLNTEAFF.

The J gene is TRBJ2-5, the V gene TRBV9, with D possibly TRBD2 on 5 matching bases. The CDR3 sequence is 16 residues long. V was pared by 2 bases and J by 1 base, with 15 bases between. In germline, CDR1 is SGDLS, CDR2 YYNGEE. Here the CDR3 DNA reads TGTGCCAGCAGCGTTGGGCGGGTCGGAGCCCAAGAGACCCAGTACTTC. It is translated as CASSVGRVGAQETQYF. The variable domain in full, with the rest retrieved from reference TRBV9 and TRBJ2-5, is DSGVTQTPKHLITATGQRVTLRCSPRSGDLSVYWYQQSLDQGLQFLIQYYNGEERAKGNILERFSAQQFPDLHSELNLSSLELGDSALYFCASSVGRVGAQETQYFGPGTRLLVL.

The V and J genes are TRBV28 and TRBJ2-1; the match to TRBD2 covers 11 bases. CDR1 and CDR2 (germline): MDHEN, SYDVKM. The CDR3 runs to 15 residues. The V segment lost 5 bases and the J segment 4 bases; nucleotides outside the gene matches: 4. CDR3 DNA: TGTGCCAGCAGTCCAATAGCGGGAGGGTACAATGAGCAGTTCTTC. It encodes CASSPIAGGYNEQFF.

The chain couples TRBV5-1 to TRBJ2-7; 10 bases align to TRBD2. J was trimmed by 6 bases and V by 1 base; bases with no gene match: 7. From germline, CDR1 is SGHRS and CDR2 YFSETQ. The CDR3 contains 15 residues. The CDR3 DNA reads TGCGCCAGCAGCTTGTTGCTAGCGGGAGTAGGCGAGCAGTACTTC. Its translation: CASSLLLAGVGEQYF.

The J gene is TRBJ2-3, the V gene TRBV28, with 15 bases that match TRBD2. The V segment lost 3 bases and the J segment 2 bases; nucleotides outside the gene matches: 12. Germline V gene sequence: CDR1 MDHEN, CDR2 SYDVKM. CDR3 length: 20 residues. The CDR3 DNA reads TGTGCCAGCAGTTTTAGAGTTGGACTAGCGGGAGGGTCGGCCACAGATACGCAGTATTTT. Protein sequence: CASSFRVGLAGGSATDTQYF.

CDR3 bases: TGTGCCAGTAGTGGACAGAGGACTAGCGGGAGGGTCACCGATACGCAGTATTTT. Translated: CASSGQRTSGRVTDTQYF. The chain recombines TRBV19 with TRBJ2-3; TRBD2 agrees at 15 bases. The CDR3 sequence is 18 residues long. Germline lookup yields CDR1 LNHDA and CDR2 SQIVND (reference sequence). V dropped 5 bases and J dropped 6; count of bases not matched to a gene: 12.

The chain recombines TRBV2 with TRBJ1-2; the match to TRBD1 covers 11 bases. The CDR3 runs 14 residues. CDR1 SNHLY and CDR2 FYNNEI come from the germline V gene. J gave up 7 bases and V 8 bases, and 9 bases lay outside the gene matches. DNA of the CDR3: TGTGCCAGCCTGGACAGGGGGCGAACTGGTGGCTACACCTTC. Translating gives CASLDRGRTGGYTF.

The chain links TRBV7-2 to TRBJ1-5, with 8 positions matching TRBD1. The germline V gene encodes CDR1 SGHTA and CDR2 FQGNSA. J lost 0 bases, V lost 5 bases, and 9 bases had no gene match. The CDR3 loop spans 17 amino acids. The CDR3: CASSTRTGGFSNQPQHF. The CDR3, as DNA: TGTGCCAGCAGCACTCGAACAGGGGGGTTTAGCAATCAGCCCCAGCATTTT. The full variable domain, its missing parts supplied by reference TRBV7-2 and TRBJ1-5, is GAGVSQSPSNKVTEKGKDVELRCDPISGHTALYWYRQSLGQGLEFLIYFQGNSAPDKSGLPSDRFSAERTGGSVSTLTIQRTQQEDSAVYLCASSTRTGGFSNQPQHFGDGTRLSIL.

The rearrangement joins TRBV5-1 to TRBJ2-1; 8 bases line up with TRBD2. The germline CDR1 and CDR2 sequences are SGHRS and YFSETQ. This CDR3 has 16 amino acids. J gave up 3 bases and V 0 bases, and 5 bases lay outside the gene matches. The CDR3 sequence: CASSLDIAGGYNEQFF. The CDR3 DNA is TGCGCCAGCAGCTTGGATATTGCGGGAGGCTACAATGAGCAGTTCTTC.

The chain is built from TRBV18 and TRBJ2-7; D gene unclear. CDR1 and CDR2 from the germline V gene are KGHSH and LQKENI. Deletions cut 3 bases from V and 6 bases from J, with 12 bases between. The CDR3 contains 13 residues. In nucleotides, the CDR3 is TGTGCCAGCTCACCCCTGCCCCTGGGCGAGCAGTACTTC. It specifies CASSPLPLGEQYF. Complete variable domain (other parts from reference TRBV18 and TRBJ2-7): NAGVMQNPRHLVRRRGQEARLRCSPMKGHSHVYWYRQLPEEGLKFMVYLQKENIIDESGMPKERFSAEFPKEGPSILRIQQVVRGDSAAYFCASSPLPLGEQYFGPGTRLTVT.

The CDR3 reads CASSAFPGQGETQYF. The DNA of the CDR3 is TGTGCCAGCAGTGCGTTTCCCGGACAGGGAGAGACCCAGTACTTC. The chain joins TRBV2 to TRBJ2-5, with 8 bases identical to TRBD1. The V segment lost 4 bases and the J segment 4 bases; nucleotides outside the gene matches: 8. Looked up from germline, CDR1 is SNHLY and CDR2 is FYNNEI. There are 15 residues in the CDR3.

This clone was observed a single time. V usage is TRBV7-3 and J usage is TRBJ2-2, with D perhaps given as TRBD1 or TRBD2 (5 bases each). The CDR3 has 15 amino acids. V was clipped by 5 bases and J by 4 bases, with 14 bases between them. CDR1 and CDR2 (germline): SGHTA, FQGTGA. CDR3 in amino acids: CASSTDPRGTGELFF. DNA for the CDR3: TGTGCCAGCAGCACCGACCCGAGGGGCACCGGGGAGCTGTTTTTT.

This chain links TRBV7-6 with TRBJ2-3; D unresolved. Trimming left V 6 bases short and J 2 bases short, with 15 bases between. The CDR3 covers 15 residues. The germline V gene encodes CDR1 SGHVS and CDR2 FNYEAQ. CDR3 sequence: CASRLRLDHTDTQYF. The DNA for the CDR3 is TGTGCCAGCAGATTAAGGCTTGACCACACAGATACGCAGTATTTT. Full variable domain (outside the CDR3, taken from reference TRBV7-6 and TRBJ2-3): GAGVSQSPRYKVTKRGQDVALRCDPISGHVSLYWYRQALGQGPEFLTYFNYEAQQDKSGLPNDRFSAERPEGSISTLTIQRTEQRDSAMYRCASRLRLDHTDTQYFGPGTRLTVL.

CDR3 loop: CASSSTGGTDTQYF. The CDR3 DNA reads TGTGCCAGCAGTTCCACGGGGGGAACAGATACGCAGTATTTT. The chain has TRBV5-4 and TRBJ2-3; 7 nucleotides match TRBD2. The CDR3 spans 14 residues. CDR1 and CDR2 (germline): SGHNT, YYREEE (reference sequence). Germline trimming cut 5 bases from V and 3 bases from J; bases unmatched to any gene: 6.

The V gene is TRBV7-3, the J gene TRBJ2-7; maybe TRBD2 (5 bases). This CDR3 contains 13 residues. Deletions cut 5 bases from V and 3 bases from J, with 11 bases between. Germline V lookup: CDR1 SGHTA, CDR2 FQGTGA. DNA of the CDR3: TGTGCCAGCAGCCCCACCGGGATCTACGAGCAGTACTTC. Its translation is CASSPTGIYEQYF.

The chain combines TRBV7-9 with TRBJ2-1; a possible D gene is TRBD1 (7 bases). Trimming cost V 4 bases and J 1 base, with 17 bases left between them. The CDR3 is 17 amino acids. The V gene's germline CDR1 is SEHNR and CDR2 FQNEAQ (reference sequence). CDR3 sequence: CASSSPRAGGSYNEQFF. CDR3 DNA: TGTGCCAGCAGCTCCCCCCGGGCAGGGGGGTCCTACAATGAGCAGTTCTTC.

The chain combines TRBV25-1 with TRBJ2-7, with D maybe TRBD1 (5 bases). The CDR3 covers 15 residues. Looked up from germline, CDR1 is MGHDK and CDR2 is SYGVNS. V was clipped by 3 bases and J by 3 bases, with 15 bases between them. For the CDR3, the DNA is TGTGCCAGCAGTGACCCCGGGCAGGGCCTCTACGAGCAGTACTTC. It codes for CASSDPGQGLYEQYF.

This clone is a singleton in its sample. The chain uses TRBV4-1 and TRBJ1-5; D unclear. The germline V gene encodes CDR1 MGHRA and CDR2 YSYEKL. There are 16 residues in the CDR3. Trimming removed 2 bases from V and 0 bases from J, with 11 bases in between. CDR3 sequence: CASSQKTSYSNQPQHF. The CDR3 nucleotides read TGCGCCAGCAGCCAAAAGACAAGTTATAGCAATCAGCCCCAGCATTTT.

This rearrangement joins TRBV7-8 to TRBJ1-1, with unresolved D. Trimming cost V 1 base and J 1 base, with 10 bases left between them. Germline loops: CDR1 SGHVS, CDR2 FQNEAQ. The CDR3 length is 15 residues. The CDR3 DNA reads as TGTGCCAGCAGCTTAGAAGGTGGAAGGAACACTGAAGCTTTCTTT. Protein sequence: CASSLEGGRNTEAFF. The entire variable domain, with the rest obtained from reference TRBV7-8 and TRBJ1-1, is as follows: GAGVSQSPRYKVAKRGQDVALRCDPISGHVSLFWYQQALGQGPEFLTYFQNEAQLDKSGLPSDRFFAERPEGSVSTLKIQRTQQEDSAVYLCASSLEGGRNTEAFFGQGTRLTVV.